The clone carrying this TCR beta chain was seen only once. What it binds is unknown. Some clones are missing from TCRdb's copy, which holds only in-frame ones; the method was immunoSEQ multiplex PCR. The sample includes 50,000 to 65,000 clones, around 86% of them seen just once. The CDR3 has 16 residues. Expansion of antigen-specific CD4+ T cells with viral peptide pools was carried out by the ViraFEST assay before sequencing. Having been cultured for roughly 10 days, the cells underwent CD4+ T cell isolation. Recipients of the vaccine had no prior SARS-CoV-2 infection and negative nucleocapsid antibodies. Cultures got half-medium changes with IL-2 on days 3 and 7. The entry originates in a study of vaccination effects on CD4 cells after COVID-19. Study summary: Participants were vaccinated with two doses of either the BNT162b2 or mRNA-1273 vaccine. General observations from the study: Sampling in the study covered few convalescent patients and included no early post-infection timepoints.

The chain links TRBV21-1 to TRBJ2-1; the table names TRBD2, a call not compared with the DNA. TRBV21-1 is an annotated pseudogene. The TCR was taken from a human donor who received a COVID-19 vaccine. The sample in question was CD4+ T cells from PBMCs cultured with HCoV-229E spike peptides, obtained before COVID-19 vaccination. The CDR3: CASSKASVAAREEQFF. CDR3 DNA: TGTGCCAGCAGCAAAGCTTCTGTAGCGGCCCGCGAAGAGCAGTTCTTC.